The 28 T cell receptor beta chains listed next were all sequenced from one sample in a study of T-cell memory formation after mild COVID-19. TCRdb independently ran MiXCR on the 5' RACE reads; one entry per CDR3 protein. Among around 35,000 distinct CDR3 sequences, 7% to 8% were seen once, and the ten largest hold just under 30%. Input material: PBMCs or a T cell subset sorted from them (not recorded which). These receptors all stem from a young man who had mild COVID-19 (a few samples of this study predate the infection). Cell type and time point are not known.

The table lists this clonotype with many counts. This chain uses TRBV5-1 with TRBJ2-2; D may be TRBD1 (6 bases). The CDR3 covers 16 residues. Trimming removed 4 bases at V and 0 bases at J, with 13 bases between. Germline CDR1 SGHRS, CDR2 YFSETQ. The DNA of the CDR3 is TGCGCCAGCAGCCGCAAGGACAGAACGAACACCGGGGAGCTGTTTTTT. This gives the protein CASSRKDRTNTGELFF.

The chain employs TRBV7-2 and TRBJ2-5, with D hard to call. V lost 0 bases to trimming and J lost 1 base, with 6 bases between them. Looked up from germline, CDR1 is SGHTA and CDR2 is FQGNSA. The CDR3 consists of 14 residues. CDR3 sequence reads: CASSLALTQETQYF. In DNA form, the CDR3 reads TGTGCCAGCAGCTTAGCACTGACCCAAGAGACCCAGTACTTC.

This clonotype was detected many times. V is TRBV7-9 and J is TRBJ2-5; 8 bases fit TRBD1. Germline assignment: CDR1 SEHNR and CDR2 FQNEAQ (reference sequence). V trimming: 5 bases; J trimming: 4 bases; junction bases outside the gene matches: 9. The CDR3 is 15 amino acids. The CDR3 DNA reads TGTGCCAGCAGCCCCCGCCGGGACAGGCGAGAGACCCAGTACTTC. Its protein product is CASSPRRDRRETQYF.

This clonotype was recorded at least ten times. The chain recombines TRBV6-4 with TRBJ1-6, with TRBD1 matching over 8 bases. The germline CDR1 and CDR2 sequences are MRHNA and SNTAGT. The J segment lost 7 bases and the V segment lost 4 bases, leaving 3 bases of the junction unmatched. The CDR3 covers 14 residues. In DNA, the CDR3 is TGTGCCAGCAGTGCCAGGGGGCGAAATTCACCCCTCCACTTT. Translated: CASSARGRNSPLHF.

This clonotype showed up many times. The chain links TRBV20-1 to TRBJ1-5; D possibly corresponds to TRBD1 (5 bases). The CDR3 loop spans 15 amino acids. Trimming pared 3 bases from V and 1 base from J, leaving 13 bases between. Germline CDR1 reads DFQATT; CDR2 reads SNEGSKA (reference sequence). Written as DNA, the CDR3 is TGCAGTGCTAGCGAGGGGCTGTCGAGCAATCAGCCCCAGCATTTT. It translates to CSASEGLSSNQPQHF.

This clonotype was found a few times. J is TRBJ2-5 and V is TRBV28; no reliable D call. V was clipped by 3 bases and J by 5 bases, with 13 bases between them. The CDR3 runs to 14 residues. Germline CDR1 MDHEN, CDR2 SYDVKM. The DNA of the CDR3 is TGTGCCAGCAGTTTTTCTTGGGCTCCGGAGACCCAGTACTTC. The encoded protein is CASSFSWAPETQYF.

This clonotype has just a few counts. The rearrangement links TRBV12-3 or TRBV12-4 to TRBJ1-2, with no clear D. The CDR3 contains 15 residues. V was shortened by 1 base and J by 4 bases, with 13 bases between the two germline ends. In DNA form, the CDR3 reads TGTGCCAGCAGTTTAGACGGTCGGGGAACCTATGGCTACACCTTC. Residues: CASSLDGRGTYGYTF.

This clonotype was counted ten times or more. The chain carries TRBV9 and TRBJ2-3, with TRBD1 identical over 8 bases. The germline V gene encodes CDR1 SGDLS and CDR2 YYNGEE. V was pared by 0 bases and J by 1 base, with 4 bases of the junction left unmatched. This CDR3 comprises 16 residues. The CDR3 sequence is CASSVGGQDRTDTQYF. The CDR3 DNA follows: TGTGCCAGCAGCGTAGGGGGACAGGATCGCACAGATACGCAGTATTTT.

In its sample, this clonotype was seen many times. The CDR3 here is CASSQDAAYNEQFF. The CDR3, as DNA: TGCGCCAGCAGCCAAGATGCGGCGTACAATGAGCAGTTCTTC. V gene TRBV4-3 combines with J gene TRBJ2-1; no clear D gene. The germline CDR1 and CDR2 sequences are LGHNA and YSLEER. Trimming removed 0 bases at V and 4 bases at J, with 7 bases between. This CDR3 spans 14 amino acids.

This clonotype occurred many times. The V call is TRBV29-1, the J call TRBJ1-1; D remains unclear. V was clipped by 5 bases and J by 0 bases, with 7 bases between them. Germline V CDR1 and CDR2: SQVTM, ANQGSEA. The CDR3 contains 12 residues. Here the CDR3 DNA reads TGCAGCGTTTCAAGAATGAACACTGAAGCTTTCTTT. Protein product: CSVSRMNTEAFF.

This clonotype was counted at least ten times. The rearrangement links TRBV7-8 to TRBJ2-7, with D possibly matching TRBD2 (6 bases). CDR1 is SGHVS, CDR2 FQNEAQ, per germline. CDR3 length: 13 residues. Trimming removed 1 base at V and 6 bases at J, with 10 bases between. CDR3 DNA: TGTGCCAGCAGCTTAGAGGCGGGGTCCGAGCAGTACGTC. Protein product: CASSLEAGSEQYV.

This clonotype was detected a few times. The V call is TRBV7-9, the J call TRBJ2-1; D is ambiguous. Trimming pared 1 base from V and 4 bases from J, leaving 5 bases between. Germline CDR1 SEHNR, CDR2 FQNEAQ (reference sequence). The CDR3 length is 13 residues. The CDR3 loop is CASSLGDYNEQFF. CDR3 DNA: TGTGCCAGCAGCTTAGGGGATTACAATGAGCAGTTCTTC.

This clonotype has only a few counts. The rearrangement uses TRBV7-6 and TRBJ2-2; 10 bases align to TRBD2. The CDR3 loop spans 18 amino acids. The trim removed 5 bases at V and 4 bases at J, leaving 13 bases unmatched. Germline assignment: CDR1 SGHVS and CDR2 FNYEAQ. CDR3 in DNA: TGTGCCAGCAGCCTGGACCCCTGGGCTAGCGGGGGCACCGGGGAGCTGTTTTTT. It is translated as CASSLDPWASGGTGELFF.

The table lists this clonotype with many counts. The chain is built from TRBV27 and TRBJ2-7; weak D call: TRBD1 (6 bases). The ends were cut back, 6 bases at V and 5 bases at J, with 14 bases in the middle. Germline values: CDR1 MNHEY, CDR2 SMNVEV (reference sequence). This CDR3 has 13 residues. The CDR3 is CASRGAANHEQYF. CDR3 bases: TGTGCCAGCAGGGGGGCAGCCAACCACGAGCAGTACTTC.

This clonotype was recorded many times. V and J are TRBV20-1 and TRBJ2-3, with a weak D call TRBD1 (6 bases). This CDR3 has 12 residues. V was cut by 2 bases and J by 3 bases, with 6 bases left in between. Germline lookup yields CDR1 DFQATT and CDR2 SNEGSKA (reference sequence). The CDR3 is CSARQGTDTQYF. In DNA, the CDR3 is TGCAGTGCTAGACAGGGGACAGATACGCAGTATTTT.

V usage is TRBV27 and J usage is TRBJ1-4; no clear D gene. The CDR3 has 13 residues. Germline assignment: CDR1 MNHEY and CDR2 SMNVEV (reference sequence). With 2 bases removed from V and 9 bases from J, the gap between germline ends came to 10 bases. The CDR3 spells CASSLGPRKKLFF. The CDR3 DNA reads as TGTGCCAGCAGTTTAGGACCGAGGAAAAAACTGTTTTTT.

This chain connects TRBV6-1 to TRBJ1-4; unclear D gene. The CDR3 is made up of 14 amino acids. Trimming removed 7 bases from V and 7 bases from J, with 16 bases in between. The germline V gene encodes CDR1 MNHNS and CDR2 SASEGT. Here the CDR3 reads CASKSFGGGEKLFF. The CDR3 DNA reads as TGTGCCAGCAAATCCTTCGGCGGCGGTGAAAAACTGTTTTTT.

This clonotype is labeled medium-sized (0.01 to 0.1%). The V gene is TRBV6-5, the J gene TRBJ1-1; D not resolved. Germline V gene data show CDR1 as MNHEY and CDR2 as SVGAGI. V shed 1 base and J shed 4 bases, with 13 bases lying between them. The CDR3 contains 15 residues. CDR3 residues: CASSYYPGRGTEAFF. CDR3 bases: TGTGCCAGCAGTTACTACCCCGGTCGGGGCACTGAAGCTTTCTTT.

In its sample, this clonotype was seen a few times. V gene TRBV5-1 combines with J gene TRBJ2-3; D ambiguous. Germline V gene sequence: CDR1 SGHRS, CDR2 YFSETQ. V was shortened by 2 bases and J by 2 bases, with 9 bases between the two germline ends. This CDR3 comprises 14 residues. The chain's CDR3 is CASSFRQATDTQYF. The CDR3 DNA sequence: TGCGCCAGCAGCTTTAGGCAGGCCACAGATACGCAGTATTTT.

This clonotype was seen more than once but under ten times. V and J are TRBV7-9 and TRBJ2-1; TRBD2 agrees at 8 bases. The CDR3 is 15 residues long. With 6 bases clipped from V and 4 bases from J, the junction kept 8 bases outside the gene matches. CDR1 and CDR2 (germline): SEHNR, FQNEAQ (reference sequence). The CDR3 DNA reads as TGTGCCAGCAGTTATCCCGGGACTAGTTACAATGAGCAGTTCTTC. Its protein is CASSYPGTSYNEQFF.

This clonotype was counted ten times or more. The V and J genes are TRBV20-1 and TRBJ1-2; D is uncertain. V lost 0 bases, J lost 4 bases, and 12 bases lay in between. CDR1 and CDR2 (germline): DFQATT, SNEGSKA (reference sequence). This CDR3 has 14 amino acids. The CDR3 loop reads CSARDPLSGYGYTF. CDR3 DNA sequence: TGCAGTGCTAGAGATCCGTTGAGTGGCTATGGCTACACCTTC.

This clonotype was found many times. The chain combines TRBV5-1 with TRBJ1-6; D is unresolved. Trimming shortened V by 0 bases and J by 7 bases, and 17 bases separated the two germline ends. Germline loops: CDR1 SGHRS, CDR2 YFSETQ. The CDR3 length is 17 residues. CDR3 loop: CASSLGPDPGWNSPLHF. Here the CDR3 DNA reads TGCGCCAGCAGCTTGGGGCCGGATCCGGGTTGGAATTCACCCCTCCACTTT.

By proportion, this clonotype is medium-sized. The chain employs TRBV7-3 and TRBJ2-3; no clear D gene. V dropped 2 bases and J dropped 0 bases, with 3 bases sitting between them. Germline V lookup: CDR1 SGHTA, CDR2 FQGTGA. The CDR3 covers 13 residues. CDR3: CASSLASTDTQYF. Here the CDR3 DNA reads TGTGCCAGCAGCTTAGCTAGCACAGATACGCAGTATTTT.

This clonotype was seen at least ten times. The chain employs TRBV7-2 and TRBJ1-6, with D unclear. The CDR3 extends over 14 amino acids. The germline gives CDR1 SGHTA, CDR2 FQGNSA. V lost 4 bases, J lost 10 bases, and 14 bases lay in between. In DNA form, the CDR3 reads TGTGCCAGCAGCTCAGCCTACGGCCGATCACCCCTCCACTTT. Translation: CASSSAYGRSPLHF.

This clonotype has a single count. J is TRBJ2-7 and V is TRBV7-8; TRBD2 matches 10 bases. V was pared by 5 bases and J by 6 bases, with 7 bases of the junction left unmatched. This CDR3 comprises 14 residues. CDR1 and CDR2 (germline): SGHVS, FQNEAQ. The CDR3 protein is CASSPLVAGGEQYF. Written as DNA, the CDR3 is TGTGCCAGCAGCCCTTTGGTAGCGGGGGGCGAGCAGTACTTC.

Many counts were recorded for this clonotype. V and J are TRBV6-6 and TRBJ1-6, with D unclear. The CDR3 is made up of 14 amino acids. Germline-derived CDR1 and CDR2 are MNHNY and SVGAGI (reference sequence). V shed 2 bases and J shed 10 bases, with 12 bases lying between them. The CDR3 bases are TGTGCCAGCAGTTACGGAGGTGGGTGGTCACCCCTCCACTTT. Translated: CASSYGGGWSPLHF.

The V and J genes are TRBV15 and TRBJ1-5; D remains unclear. This CDR3 is built from 8 residues. Germline V gene sequence: CDR1 LNHNV, CDR2 YYDKDF (reference sequence). CDR3 in amino acids: CSNQPQHF. In nucleotides, the CDR3 is TGTAGCAATCAGCCCCAGCATTTT.

This clonotype was counted between two and nine times. The chain recombines TRBV6-2 or TRBV6-3 with TRBJ2-7; D is tentatively TRBD1 or TRBD2 (5 bases each). Looked up from germline, CDR1 is MNHEY and CDR2 is SVGEGT. Trimming left V 5 bases short and J 6 bases short, with 20 bases between. The CDR3 runs 15 residues. The DNA for the CDR3 is TGTGCCAGCAGTGACATCCAGGGTTCTGGGAGCGAGCAGTACGTC. It translates to CASSDIQGSGSEQYV.